This T cell receptor (beta chain) was recorded in a study of a mutant IDH1 vaccine in newly diagnosed glioma (dated by TCRdb to about 2021). In the study overall: Of the 32 patients who were treated, 62.5% were male and approximately 40% were female, and the mean age was approximately 40 years. Peripheral blood samples were drawn at six visits, namely V03 (baseline), V05, V07, V10, V12 and V13. Prior to enrollment, standard therapy consisting of radiotherapy alone, temozolomide alone, or radiochemotherapy with temozolomide had been administered to patients, with the combination being received by most patients. Longitudinal TCRB deep sequencing was done for 25 treated patients, wherever samples were available for exploratory analyses. The full study reports these points: No apparent relationship was observed between pseudoprogression and alterations in the top peripheral T cell clonotypes detected by TCRB sequencing. Selection of PBMC samples for TCRB deep sequencing was based on availability. According to the authors, sample limitations meant that analyses of patient blood samples could not be reproduced. Vaccine-induced immune responses across multiple MHC alleles were detected in 93.3% of patients.

In the germline V gene, CDR1 corresponds to SGHRS and CDR2 to YFSETQ. From cysteine to phenylalanine, the CDR3 is 14 amino acids long. The retained sequence is limited to the CDR3, 42 bases, with the frame set at the first base. Between the V and J ends, shortened by 0 bases and 5 bases respectively, the junction contains 11 bases. The library was made by the immunoSEQ multiplex PCR assay. Following the manufacturer's protocol, the hsTCRB Kit was used to amplify rearranged TCR beta chain sequences. Sequencing of TCRB libraries was carried out on an Illumina MiSeq. Regarding the original processing steps: The kit vendor's proprietary platform handled demultiplexing, trimming and gene mapping. The immuneACCESS repertoire file appears here via TCRdb, limited to in-frame rearrangements. These files lack a portion of the clones; in checked studies, under half of the deficit traces to unresolved V genes, and the cause of the others is not known. For V, J and clone size, that table is used; D and trimming come from the DNA. The sample yields tens of thousands of clones; 70% to 80% were counted once. Jointly, the top ten make up approximately 8.2% of the sample.

What this sample's time point label stands for: baseline, week 1 (first vaccination visit). Reading the label with the study, this specimen's treatment or condition is: pre-vaccination baseline after standard-of-care therapy. All donors had newly diagnosed IDH1-mutant astrocytomas of WHO grade 3 or 4 that showed loss of nuclear ATRX. The samples were drawn from NOA16, a multicentre, single-arm, open-label phase I trial in Germany that tested a mutant IDH1 peptide vaccine in humans for the first time. Blood drawn at visit V03 was used as the baseline sample for immunogenicity testing. Genomic DNA for TCRB sequencing was extracted from EDTA blood using the DNeasy Blood and Tissue Kit. Concerning this clone: Its target antigen remains unknown. Base qualities are missing; no much larger clone stands one base away.

This clonotype was sampled from a man aged 45-65 years with glioma. This receptor chain uses TRBV5-1 and TRBJ1-1; TRBD1 could be the D gene, as 5 bases match. Here the sequenced sample was PBMCs, taken from a glioma patient treated with radiotherapy, temozolomide or both. The DNA is TGCGCCAGCAGCTTGGAGACAGTTCCTACTGAAGCTTTCTTT. Its translation reads: CASSLETVPTEAFF.